The 11 T cell receptor beta chains listed next were all sequenced from one sample in a study of cytotoxic CD8 clonotypes in ibrutinib-treated CLL. Clones were read by immunoSEQ multiplex PCR, and TCRdb kept only the in-frame ones, dropping some. The sample lists around 9,600 clones, 61% seen once, with 15% to 20% in the top ten. This material consisted of PBMCs, taken before ibrutinib treatment. The receptors derive from a human donor with chronic lymphocytic leukemia.

The genes are TRBV11-3 and TRBJ1-6, with a possible D match to TRBD1 (5 bases). Trimming left V 2 bases short and J 6 bases short, with 8 bases between. The CDR3 length is 14 residues. In germline, CDR1 is SGHNT, CDR2 YENEEA. CDR3 sequence (DNA): TGTGCCAGCAGCTTACAGGGATCTAATTCACCCCTCCACTTT. Amino acids: CASSLQGSNSPLHF. Supplemented by reference TRBV11-3 and TRBJ1-6, the full variable domain reads EAGVVQSPRYKIIEKKQPVAFWCNPISGHNTLYWYLQNLGQGPELLIRYENEEAVDDSQLPKDRFSAERLKGVDSTLKIQPAELGDSAVYLCASSLQGSNSPLHFGNGTRLTVT.

The rearrangement uses TRBV20-1 and TRBJ1-5; D gene uncertain. V gave up 1 base and J gave up 4 bases, with 2 bases separating them. CDR1 and CDR2 (germline): DFQATT, SNEGSKA (reference sequence). CDR3 length: 11 amino acids. The CDR3 loop reads CSARGNQPQHF. Written as DNA, the CDR3 is TGCAGTGCTAGAGGGAATCAGCCCCAGCATTTT.

The rearrangement joins TRBV9 to TRBJ2-7, with D uncertain. The CDR3 is made up of 15 amino acids. V was shortened by 4 bases and J by 0 bases, with 14 bases between the two germline ends. CDR1 SGDLS and CDR2 YYNGEE come from the germline V gene. The CDR3 protein is CASSPGPASSYEQYF. In DNA, the CDR3 is TGTGCCAGCAGCCCCGGACCCGCGAGCTCCTACGAGCAGTACTTC.

This clone was counted only a few times. The rearrangement uses TRBV19 and TRBJ1-1, with D possibly being TRBD1 (5 bases). Germline V gene sequence: CDR1 LNHDA, CDR2 SQIVND (reference sequence). This CDR3 is built from 15 residues. The V end was cut by 6 bases, the J end by 3 bases, with 17 bases between. The CDR3 reads CASRALGTGHTEAFF. In DNA, the CDR3 is TGTGCCAGTAGAGCTCTGGGCACAGGCCACACTGAAGCTTTCTTT. Full variable domain (missing parts from reference TRBV19 and TRBJ1-1): DGGITQSPKYLFRKEGQNVTLSCEQNLNHDAMYWYRQDPGQGLRLIYYSQIVNDFQKGDIAEGYSVSREKKESFPLTVTSAQKNPTAFYLCASRALGTGHTEAFFGQGTRLTVV.

The chain combines TRBV11-2 with TRBJ2-7, with a tentative D call TRBD2 (7 bases). V lost 5 bases and J lost 6, with 14 bases in between. In germline, CDR1 is SGHAT, CDR2 FQNNGV. The CDR3 totals 13 residues. CDR3 region: CASSGGALTEQYF. CDR3 DNA sequence: TGTGCCAGCAGCGGGGGGGCGCTCACCGAGCAGTACTTC.

The J gene is TRBJ1-2, the V gene TRBV7-2; 9 nucleotides align to TRBD1. V gave up 0 bases and J gave up 5 bases; unmatched junction bases: 4. The CDR3 loop spans 15 amino acids. CDR1 SGHTA and CDR2 FQGNSA come from the germline V gene. The CDR3, as DNA: TGTGCCAGCAGCTTAGCAGGACAGGGGTTATATGGCTACACCTTC. Translated: CASSLAGQGLYGYTF.

This clone has a single count. The V call is TRBV5-1, the J call TRBJ2-5, with a tentative D call TRBD2 (5 bases). The CDR3 runs to 15 residues. CDR1 is SGHRS, CDR2 YFSETQ, per germline. V gave up 0 bases and J gave up 1 base, with 10 bases separating them. The CDR3 region is CASSLALGGQETQYF. For the CDR3, the DNA is TGCGCCAGCAGCTTGGCCCTTGGAGGCCAAGAGACCCAGTACTTC.

This chain links TRBV27 with TRBJ1-1; D might be TRBD1 (6 bases). Trimming pared 5 bases from V and 7 bases from J, leaving 17 bases between. The CDR3 has 14 residues. CDR1 MNHEY and CDR2 SMNVEV come from the germline V gene (reference sequence). The CDR3 DNA follows: TGTGCCAGCAGTCCAACAGGGCCAAGGGGTGAAGCTTTCTTT. The encoded protein is CASSPTGPRGEAFF.

This rearrangement joins TRBV6-5 to TRBJ2-7, with D hard to call. Between the trimmed V and J ends, which lost 7 bases and 7 bases, there was a span of 11 bases. This CDR3 comprises 11 residues. Germline values: CDR1 MNHEY, CDR2 SVGAGI. The CDR3 DNA reads TGTGCCAGCACTCAAAATGGGGAGCAGTACTTC. It yields the protein CASTQNGEQYF.

The rearrangement links TRBV18 to TRBJ1-3; D is unresolved. Per the germline V gene, CDR1 is KGHSH and CDR2 is LQKENI. V lost 3 bases to trimming and J lost 6 bases, with 6 bases between them. This CDR3 spans 12 amino acids. CDR3 loop: CASSPAANTIYF. The CDR3 nucleotides read TGTGCCAGCTCACCCGCAGCAAACACCATATATTTT.

The rearrangement joins TRBV2 to TRBJ2-4; a weak D match, TRBD1 (5 bases). The CDR3 covers 14 residues. CDR1 and CDR2 (germline): SNHLY, FYNNEI. V gave up 6 bases and J gave up 2 bases, with 11 bases separating them. Written as DNA, the CDR3 is TGTGCCAGCAGGCTCCAGGGATCCAAAAACATTCAGTACTTC. Encoded protein: CASRLQGSKNIQYF.